The 10 T cell receptor beta chains below were found in one sample sequenced in a study of CD8 T cells in Susac syndrome. Reverse transcription of roughly 0.45 to 1 ug RNA used random hexamers. TCRdb called the immunoSEQ multiplex PCR reads again in MiXCR, with one record for every CDR3 protein. The sample includes about 120,000 distinct CDR3 sequences, about 93% of them seen just once. Sequenced material: CD4+ T cells from PBMCs. The origin of the receptors is a human donor in good health.

The rearrangement uses TRBV30 and TRBJ2-1; tentative D call: TRBD2 (5 bases). V gave up 2 bases and J gave up 13 bases, with 12 bases separating them. The CDR3 is 11 residues long. From germline, CDR1 is GTSNPN and CDR2 SVGIG (reference sequence). The CDR3 reads CAWSPRDLQFF. The CDR3 DNA sequence: TGTGCCTGGAGTCCCCGGGATCTCCAGTTCTTC.

The chain has TRBV12-3 or TRBV12-4 and TRBJ2-6; D unclear. V lost 0 bases to trimming and J lost 4 bases, with 13 bases between them. The CDR3 extends over 17 amino acids. The DNA of the CDR3 is TGTGCCAGCAGTTTAGCTAGGTCATCAGCCGGGGCCAACGTCCTGACTTTC. Amino acid sequence: CASSLARSSAGANVLTF.

The V and J genes are TRBV29-1 and TRBJ2-7; weak D call: TRBD2 (5 bases). There are 13 residues in the CDR3. V was shortened by 7 bases and J by 6 bases, with 19 bases between the two germline ends. Germline V gene lookup returns CDR1 SQVTM and CDR2 ANQGSEA. The CDR3 DNA follows: TGCAGCGGAAGCGGACGACGGACGGGCGAGCAGTACTTC. It encodes CSGSGRRTGEQYF.

This sequence joins TRBV6-5 and TRBJ2-2; D unclear. Germline CDR1 MNHEY, CDR2 SVGAGI. The length of the CDR3 is 13 residues. Trimming pared 5 bases from V and 4 bases from J, leaving 8 bases between. The DNA for the CDR3 is TGTGCCAGCAGTCAGGATGTCACCGGGGAGCTGTTTTTT. Translating gives CASSQDVTGELFF.

V gene TRBV7-8 combines with J gene TRBJ1-5, with a tentative D call TRBD1 (6 bases). Deletions cut 1 base from V and 0 bases from J, with 7 bases between. The CDR3 totals 15 residues. Germline assignment: CDR1 SGHVS and CDR2 FQNEAQ. The CDR3 sequence: CASSLGTVSNQPQHF. For the CDR3, the DNA is TGTGCCAGCAGCTTAGGGACAGTTAGCAATCAGCCCCAGCATTTT.

This clonotype came up once. The chain is built from TRBV12-3 or TRBV12-4 and TRBJ2-1; 7 bases fit TRBD1. The V gene end was trimmed by 6 bases and the J gene end by 6 bases; junction bases not matched to a gene: 8. This CDR3 has 14 amino acids. CDR3 DNA sequence: TGTGCCAGCAGGAACCGGGACAGTCCCAATGAGCAGTTCTTC. It encodes CASRNRDSPNEQFF.

The chain has TRBV18 and TRBJ2-3, with D perhaps matching TRBD1 (6 bases). This CDR3 contains 15 residues. Trimming removed 2 bases from V and 0 bases from J, with 9 bases in between. CDR1 KGHSH and CDR2 LQKENI come from the germline V gene. Here the CDR3 DNA reads TGTGCCAGCTCACCAGGACAGTCAAGCACAGATACGCAGTATTTT. It yields the protein CASSPGQSSTDTQYF.

The chain couples TRBV7-2 to TRBJ1-2, with 7 bases identical to TRBD1. Germline V gives CDR1 SGHTA, CDR2 FQGNSA. The CDR3 is 16 amino acids. Germline trimming cut 5 bases from V and 6 bases from J; bases unmatched to any gene: 15. The CDR3 sequence is CASSPWAGGSYDGYTF. The CDR3 DNA reads as TGTGCCAGCAGCCCCTGGGCAGGGGGGTCCTATGATGGCTACACCTTC.

J is TRBJ1-1 and V is TRBV7-2; unclear D gene. V lost 1 base, J lost 7 bases, and 13 bases lay in between. In germline, CDR1 is SGHTA, CDR2 FQGNSA. This CDR3 contains 14 residues. Written as DNA, the CDR3 is TGTGCCAGCAGCTTAGGGTCGGGTATGGGTGAAGCTTTCTTT. Translating it yields CASSLGSGMGEAFF.

This sequence joins TRBV20-1 and TRBJ2-7, with 7 bases fitting TRBD1. This CDR3 contains 13 residues. The trim removed 3 bases at V and 2 bases at J, leaving 4 bases unmatched. Germline V lookup: CDR1 DFQATT, CDR2 SNEGSKA (reference sequence). The CDR3 region is CSASATGAYEQYF. The DNA of the CDR3 is TGCAGTGCTAGCGCAACAGGGGCCTACGAGCAGTACTTC.